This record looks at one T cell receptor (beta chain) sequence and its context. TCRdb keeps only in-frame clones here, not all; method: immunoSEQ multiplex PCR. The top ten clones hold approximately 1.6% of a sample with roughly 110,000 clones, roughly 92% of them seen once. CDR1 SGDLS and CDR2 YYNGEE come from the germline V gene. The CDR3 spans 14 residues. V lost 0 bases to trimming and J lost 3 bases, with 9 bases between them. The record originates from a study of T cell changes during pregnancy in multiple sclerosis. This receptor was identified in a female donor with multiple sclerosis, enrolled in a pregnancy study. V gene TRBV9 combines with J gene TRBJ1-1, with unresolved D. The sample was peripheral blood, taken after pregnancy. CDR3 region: CASSVVVTDTEAFF. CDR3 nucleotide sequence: TGTGCCAGCAGCGTAGTAGTAACAGACACTGAAGCTTTCTTT. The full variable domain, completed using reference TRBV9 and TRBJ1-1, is DSGVTQTPKHLITATGQRVTLRCSPRSGDLSVYWYQQSLDQGLQFLIQYYNGEERAKGNILERFSAQQFPDLHSELNLSSLELGDSALYFCASSVVVTDTEAFFGQGTRLTVV.